This T cell receptor beta chain was found in a study of beta chain features in type 1 diabetes. General study findings and limits: Significant though moderate, a shortening of TCRB CDR3s appeared in all four CD4+ subsets of Type 1 diabetes patients.

Isolated RNA was reverse transcribed in full, so expressed TCRB transcripts were sequenced. TCRdb's copy holds only in-frame clones and misses some; the assay was immunoSEQ multiplex PCR. The sample has 350,000 to 450,000 clones, around 16% seen once. Germline V CDR1 and CDR2: SGHTA, FQGNSA. Trimming left V 2 bases short and J 3 bases short, with 8 bases between. This CDR3 has 13 amino acids. There are a few counts of this clone. The target antigen is unknown. This TCR was recovered from a woman under 30 in good health. The chain recombines TRBV7-2 with TRBJ2-7; D may be TRBD1 (5 bases). The source material was naive CD4+ T cells from blood. The CDR3 DNA reads TGTGCCAGCAGCTTAAACCAGGGCTACGAGCAGTACTTC. Residues: CASSLNQGYEQYF.